These 20 T cell receptor beta chains were sequenced from one sample in a study of identical twins. TCRdb processed the 5' RACE reads anew with MiXCR; each CDR3 protein has one entry. This sample has around 530,000 distinct CDR3 sequences, with roughly 15% found just once. These data also formed part of another study, on yellow fever vaccine responses in identical twins.

Material: CD4+ T cells sorted from blood. These receptors all stem from a woman in her late teens or twenties in good health.

Only a few counts were recorded for this clonotype. The chain carries TRBV20-1 and TRBJ2-2, with 8 bases aligning to TRBD2. Germline CDR1 reads DFQATT; CDR2 reads SNEGSKA (reference sequence). The CDR3 spans 15 residues. The junction had 10 bases not matched to a gene; V was cut back by 5 bases and J by 5 bases. In DNA form, the CDR3 reads TGCAGTGCTCCACGGACTAGCCGAGGGACCGGGGAGCTGTTTTTT. Translation gives CSAPRTSRGTGELFF.

This clonotype occurred once. This chain uses TRBV19 with TRBJ1-5; unclear D gene. This CDR3 is built from 17 residues. The V end was cut by 9 bases, the J end by 0 bases, with 21 bases between. Looked up from germline, CDR1 is LNHDA and CDR2 is SQIVND (reference sequence). CDR3 in DNA: TGTGCCAGCAGCCTCCGGGCCACGGCATATAGCAATCAGCCCCAGCATTTT. It translates to CASSLRATAYSNQPQHF.

This clonotype turned up a few times. This rearrangement joins TRBV29-1 to TRBJ1-1; the D gene is possibly TRBD1 (5 bases). CDR3 length equals 15 residues. The V and J ends lost 3 bases and 5 bases respectively, with 19 bases between them. Looked up from germline, CDR1 is SQVTM and CDR2 is ANQGSEA. The CDR3 here is CSVEGLGGGRTEAFF. For the CDR3, the DNA is TGCAGCGTTGAGGGGCTGGGGGGTGGGAGGACTGAAGCTTTCTTT.

This chain connects TRBV29-1 to TRBJ2-7; D ambiguous. Trimming cost V 7 bases and J 0 bases, with 7 bases left between them. From germline, CDR1 is SQVTM and CDR2 ANQGSEA. This CDR3 comprises 11 residues. The CDR3 here is CSGGSSYEQYF. The CDR3, as DNA: TGCAGCGGAGGTTCCTCCTACGAGCAGTACTTC.

This clonotype turned up a few times. The chain links TRBV29-1 to TRBJ2-3; no clear D gene. The V end was cut by 4 bases, the J end by 1 base, with 12 bases between. The germline V gene has CDR1 SQVTM and CDR2 ANQGSEA. The CDR3 is 14 amino acids. The CDR3 DNA sequence: TGCAGCGTTGCTTTCGGTGGGGGCACAGATACGCAGTATTTT. It codes for CSVAFGGGTDTQYF.

The DNA of the CDR3 is TGTGCCAGCAGCTTCGGGCAGGGTTACTACGAGCAGTACTTC. Amino acids: CASSFGQGYYEQYF. The chain has TRBV7-9 and TRBJ2-7; D may be TRBD1 (5 bases). Germline V CDR1 and CDR2: SEHNR, FQNEAQ (reference sequence). The CDR3 has 14 residues. The V end lost 3 bases, the J end lost 3 bases, and 12 bases lay between the germline ends. Supplemented by reference TRBV7-9 and TRBJ2-7, the full variable domain reads DTGVSQNPRHKITKRGQNVTFRCDPISEHNRLYWYRQTLGQGPEFLTYFQNEAQLEKSRLLSDRFSAERPKGSFSTLEIQRTEQGDSAMYLCASSFGQGYYEQYFGPGTRLTVT.

Ten or more counts support this clonotype. The rearrangement links TRBV5-1 to TRBJ2-1; either TRBD1 or TRBD2 may supply D (6 bases each). The germline V gene has CDR1 SGHRS and CDR2 YFSETQ. Trimming cost V 2 bases and J 7 bases, with 19 bases left between them. CDR3 size: 16 residues. The CDR3 nucleotides read TGCGCCAGCAGCTTTAACAGGGAGGCAGCGACGAATGAGCAGTTCTTC. It yields the protein CASSFNREAATNEQFF.

This clonotype was seen a few times. This chain uses TRBV12-3 or TRBV12-4 with TRBJ2-1; D is ambiguous. The CDR3 extends over 12 amino acids. The V and J ends lost 0 bases and 9 bases respectively, with 6 bases between them. The CDR3 bases are TGTGCCAGCAGTTTAGCGCCGGCTGAGCAGTTCTTC. It yields the protein CASSLAPAEQFF.

This clonotype was picked up many times. This chain links TRBV5-1 with TRBJ2-7; 7 bases match TRBD1. V was pared by 3 bases and J by 0 bases, with 9 bases of the junction left unmatched. The CDR3 is made up of 16 amino acids. Germline V lookup: CDR1 SGHRS, CDR2 YFSETQ. The CDR3 sequence: CASSSLTWDSSYEQYF. In DNA, the CDR3 is TGCGCCAGCAGCTCCCTCACGTGGGACAGCTCCTACGAGCAGTACTTC.

This clonotype was detected a few times. This chain connects TRBV10-3 to TRBJ2-7; 7 bases are a match to TRBD1. The junction had 7 bases not matched to a gene; V was cut back by 5 bases and J by 6 bases. The CDR3 length is 13 residues. Germline V gene sequence: CDR1 ENHRY, CDR2 SYGVKD. The chain's CDR3 is CAISTTGEGEQYV. The CDR3 nucleotides are TGTGCCATCAGTACTACAGGGGAAGGCGAGCAGTACGTC.

The gene calls are TRBV12-3 or TRBV12-4 and TRBJ1-5; TRBD1 is a possible D gene (5 bases). The V and J ends lost 7 bases and 5 bases respectively, with 9 bases between them. This CDR3 is built from 12 residues. CDR3 DNA: TGTGCCAGCACCCGGGGGGATCAGCCCCAGCATTTT. Its protein product is CASTRGDQPQHF.

This chain links TRBV7-6 with TRBJ1-3, with D possibly matching TRBD1 (6 bases). Per the germline V gene, CDR1 is SGHVS and CDR2 is FNYEAQ. This CDR3 has 19 amino acids. The V end was cut by 3 bases, the J end by 3 bases, with 24 bases between. CDR3 DNA: TGTGCCAGCAGCTTTTTCGATCCGGGACATTCCTCAAGTGGAAACACCATATATTTT. This translates into CASSFFDPGHSSSGNTIYF.

This clonotype was detected a few times. The genes are TRBV28 and TRBJ1-5; D remains ambiguous. The CDR3 is 13 amino acids. Germline V gene sequence: CDR1 MDHEN, CDR2 SYDVKM. V gave up 2 bases and J gave up 7 bases, with 9 bases separating them. The CDR3 loop reads CASSLTVRQPQHF. The DNA for the CDR3 is TGTGCCAGCAGTTTAACAGTAAGACAGCCCCAGCATTTT.

This clonotype was counted only a few times. The rearrangement links TRBV15 to TRBJ1-5; maybe TRBD1 (6 bases). The V and J ends lost 0 bases and 5 bases respectively, with 11 bases between them. Per the germline V gene, CDR1 is LNHNV and CDR2 is YYDKDF (reference sequence). This CDR3 is built from 15 residues. The DNA for the CDR3 is TGTGCCACCAGCAGAGATATGGGGGGGCATCAGCCCCAGCATTTT. This gives the protein CATSRDMGGHQPQHF. Drawing the rest from reference TRBV15 and TRBJ1-5, the complete variable domain is DAMVIQNPRYQVTQFGKPVTLSCSQTLNHNVMYWYQQKSSQAPKLLFHYYDKDFNNEADTPDNFQSRRPNTSFCFLDIRSPGLGDTAMYLCATSRDMGGHQPQHFGDGTRLSIL.

This clonotype was picked up a small number of times. The genes are TRBV28 and TRBJ2-3; 8 bases line up with TRBD1. This CDR3 has 15 amino acids. Germline lookup yields CDR1 MDHEN and CDR2 SYDVKM. J was trimmed by 8 bases and V by 3 bases; bases with no gene match: 10. The CDR3 DNA is TGTGCCAGCAGTTTTTCCAGGGGGCCGTGGAGTACGCAGTATTTT. Amino acid sequence: CASSFSRGPWSTQYF.

The chain is built from TRBV4-1 and TRBJ1-1; maybe TRBD1 (5 bases). The germline V and J ends were trimmed by 4 bases and 0 bases, with 12 bases remaining between them. Germline CDR1 is MGHRA and CDR2 is YSYEKL. This CDR3 spans 15 amino acids. CDR3 DNA sequence: TGCGCCAGCAGCCCCGACCCGGGGCTGAACACTGAAGCTTTCTTT. This encodes CASSPDPGLNTEAFF.

This clonotype was observed a handful of times. The chain carries TRBV3-1 and TRBJ2-1, with TRBD1 matching over 9 bases. This CDR3 region has 18 residues. Germline-derived CDR1 and CDR2 are LGHDT and YNNKEL (reference sequence). Germline trimming cut 10 bases from V and 0 bases from J; bases unmatched to any gene: 16. The CDR3: CATRGGGTGGFSYNEQFF. Written as DNA, the CDR3 is TGTGCCACCAGAGGCGGTGGTACAGGGGGCTTCTCCTACAATGAGCAGTTCTTC.

This clonotype has a handful of counts. The chain has TRBV7-9 and TRBJ2-4; D not certain. CDR3 length: 14 residues. Germline V gives CDR1 SEHNR, CDR2 FQNEAQ (reference sequence). The V gene lost 5 bases and the J gene lost 0 bases, with 8 bases spanning the gap. The CDR3 region is CASSEYLAKNIQYF. The CDR3 DNA follows: TGTGCCAGCAGCGAGTACTTAGCCAAAAACATTCAGTACTTC.

This chain connects TRBV7-9 to TRBJ2-6; D is unclear. Germline V gene sequence: CDR1 SEHNR, CDR2 FQNEAQ (reference sequence). Trimming took 4 bases from V and 0 from J, leaving 10 bases between them. This CDR3 has 16 residues. CDR3 residues: CASSSKVRSGANVLTF. Here the CDR3 DNA reads TGTGCCAGCAGCTCCAAGGTGCGCTCTGGGGCCAACGTCCTGACTTTC.

This clonotype was seen a handful of times. The rearrangement joins TRBV3-1 to TRBJ2-1; either TRBD1 or TRBD2 may supply D (5 bases each). Trimming shortened V by 4 bases and J by 10 bases, and 14 bases separated the two germline ends. The germline gives CDR1 LGHDT, CDR2 YNNKEL (reference sequence). The CDR3 totals 13 residues. The CDR3 protein is CASSRRGVWEQFF. The CDR3 DNA reads as TGTGCCAGCAGCCGCAGAGGGGTTTGGGAGCAGTTCTTC.